Listed here is a single TCR beta chain. As yet, its antigen is unknown. The record originates from a study of cytomegalovirus exposure and HLA in healthy donors. General study points: Rare TCR sequences dominated, though some public TCRs recurred in many donors.

Trimming removed 3 bases at V and 11 bases at J, with 8 bases between. The CDR3 runs to 11 residues. The germline V gene encodes CDR1 SNHLY and CDR2 FYNNEI. Researchers ran the PCR with 60 Vbeta and 13 Jbeta primers. Clones were read by immunoSEQ multiplex PCR, and TCRdb kept only the in-frame ones, dropping some. The profile shows 150,000 to 200,000 clones, about 85% of them singletons. The origin of this receptor is a man younger than 35 in good health and CMV-seropositive. This chain links TRBV2 with TRBJ1-3; D is unresolved. Material: PBMCs. CDR3 bases: TGTGCCAGCAGTGAGTGGGAGGCCATATATTTT. Encoded protein: CASSEWEAIYF.